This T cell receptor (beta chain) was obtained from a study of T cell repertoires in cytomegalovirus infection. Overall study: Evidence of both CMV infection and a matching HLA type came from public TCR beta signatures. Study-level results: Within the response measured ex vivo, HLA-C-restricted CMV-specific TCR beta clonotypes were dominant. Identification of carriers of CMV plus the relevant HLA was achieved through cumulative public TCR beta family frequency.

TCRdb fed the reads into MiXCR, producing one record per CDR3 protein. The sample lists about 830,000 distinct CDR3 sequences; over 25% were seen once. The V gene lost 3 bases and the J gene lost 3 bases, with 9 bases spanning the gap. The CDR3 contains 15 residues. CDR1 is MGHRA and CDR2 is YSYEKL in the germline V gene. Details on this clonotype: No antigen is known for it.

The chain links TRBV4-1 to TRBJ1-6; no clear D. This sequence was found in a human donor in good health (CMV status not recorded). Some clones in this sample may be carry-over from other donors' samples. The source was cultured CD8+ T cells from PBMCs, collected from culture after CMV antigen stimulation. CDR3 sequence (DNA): TGCGCCAGCAGCCACCAGTCAGTCTATAATTCACCCCTCCACTTT. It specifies CASSHQSVYNSPLHF.